The 29 T cell receptor beta chains below were found in one sample sequenced in a study of blood T cell repertoires in COVID-19. TCRdb's copy holds only in-frame clones and misses some; the assay was immunoSEQ multiplex PCR. The sample carries 200,000 to 250,000 clones, about 78% recorded once. The sequenced sample was peripheral blood. The receptor source for this set is a woman in her sixties or seventies with acute or convalescent COVID-19.

The genes are TRBV5-1 and TRBJ2-2, with D uncertain. The CDR3 has 17 amino acids. The germline gives CDR1 SGHRS, CDR2 YFSETQ. Trimming cost V 0 bases and J 0 bases, with 12 bases left between them. The DNA for the CDR3 is TGCGCCAGCAGCTTGGTTCCACTAACCGCGAACACCGGGGAGCTGTTTTTT. As protein: CASSLVPLTANTGELFF.

This clone was detected only once. The V and J genes are TRBV20-1 and TRBJ2-1; 9 nucleotides line up with TRBD2. This CDR3 spans 15 amino acids. V shed 3 bases, J shed 4 bases, and the junction held 7 bases outside the gene matches. From germline, CDR1 is DFQATT and CDR2 SNEGSKA (reference sequence). The CDR3 loop is CSASGAGGLYNEQFF. CDR3 coding DNA: TGCAGTGCTAGTGGAGCGGGGGGTCTTTACAATGAGCAGTTCTTC.

The V gene is TRBV3-1 (or the pseudogene TRBV3-2), the J gene TRBJ2-2, with a weak D call TRBD2 (6 bases). The CDR3 loop spans 15 amino acids. Germline CDR1 LGHDT, CDR2 YNNKEL (reference sequence). V lost 4 bases to trimming and J lost 3 bases, with 12 bases between them. CDR3 bases: TGTGCCAGCAGCCCCGGGAGCAGAGACACCGGGGAGCTGTTTTTT. Translated: CASSPGSRDTGELFF.

This chain joins TRBV5-1 and TRBJ2-7; D is unresolved. The ends were cut back, 0 bases at V and 1 base at J, with 11 bases in the middle. Germline CDR1 reads SGHRS; CDR2 reads YFSETQ. This CDR3 region has 15 residues. Here the CDR3 DNA reads TGCGCCAGCAGCTTGGCCGCCGGGTTTTCCTACGAGCAGTACTTC. As protein: CASSLAAGFSYEQYF.

The V call is TRBV7-9, the J call TRBJ1-2; 10 bases map to TRBD1. The ends lost 5 bases at V and 7 bases at J; junction bases unmatched: 13. CDR1 is SEHNR, CDR2 FQNEAQ, per germline (reference sequence). The CDR3 has 16 amino acids. The chain's CDR3 is CASSPGTGEARCGYTF. CDR3 bases: TGTGCCAGCAGCCCTGGGACAGGGGAAGCGAGGTGTGGCTACACCTTC.

This chain joins TRBV20-1 and TRBJ1-1; D is uncertain. CDR1 and CDR2 from the germline V gene are DFQATT and SNEGSKA (reference sequence). CDR3 length: 10 residues. V dropped 0 bases and J dropped 8 bases, with 4 bases sitting between them. The CDR3 spells CSARDLEAFF. The CDR3 DNA reads as TGCAGTGCTAGAGATCTAGAAGCTTTCTTT.

V is TRBV5-4 and J is TRBJ2-1; D gene unclear. CDR1 is SGHNT, CDR2 YYREEE, per germline (reference sequence). The CDR3 sequence is 13 residues long. Trimming left V 4 bases short and J 9 bases short, with 14 bases between. The CDR3 here is CASSLYLSSEQFF. The CDR3, as DNA: TGTGCCAGCAGCCTTTACCTTAGCAGTGAGCAGTTCTTC.

The chain couples TRBV7-9 to TRBJ1-1; no definite D call. Germline V gives CDR1 SEHNR, CDR2 FQNEAQ (reference sequence). Trimming removed 3 bases from V and 1 base from J, with 9 bases in between. The CDR3 is 14 amino acids. The CDR3 DNA is TGTGCCAGCAGCTTCTCGACACCGAACACTGAAGCTTTCTTT. The encoded protein is CASSFSTPNTEAFF.

The chain has TRBV24-1 and TRBJ2-5, with a possible D match to TRBD2 (7 bases). V lost 5 bases and J 4 bases, leaving 19 bases between the germline ends. Germline CDR1 KGHDR, CDR2 SFDVKD. This CDR3 has 16 residues. The DNA of the CDR3 is TGTGCCACCAGTGTCGGGAGGAGGGGGTCACGAGAGACCCAGTACTTC. Amino acids: CATSVGRRGSRETQYF.

Comment on this clone: The junction differs from germline at one of its ends, possibly a read error. The chain has TRBV24-1 and TRBJ2-2; TRBD1 might be the D (5 bases). Per germline, CDR1 KGHDR and CDR2 SFDVKD. The CDR3 length is 14 residues. The DNA of the CDR3 is TGTGTCACCAGTGGTCAGGGTAACACCGGGGAGCTGTTTTTT. Translation gives CVTSGQGNTGELFF.

This chain uses TRBV10-3 with TRBJ2-7; D remains unclear. Trimming shortened V by 10 bases and J by 0 bases, and 16 bases separated the two germline ends. Looked up from germline, CDR1 is ENHRY and CDR2 is SYGVKD. The CDR3 extends over 14 amino acids. Here the CDR3 DNA reads TGTGCCACTAATGAGGAACCCGTCTCCTACGAGCAGTACTTC. This encodes CATNEEPVSYEQYF.

The gene calls are TRBV10-3 and TRBJ2-3, with D maybe TRBD2 (5 bases). Germline values: CDR1 ENHRY, CDR2 SYGVKD. CDR3 length: 15 amino acids. V was shortened by 0 bases and J by 4 bases, with 11 bases between the two germline ends. CDR3 sequence: CAISESGLPPDTQYF. The CDR3 nucleotides are TGTGCCATCAGTGAGTCCGGACTGCCCCCAGATACGCAGTATTTT.

The chain couples TRBV6-1 to TRBJ1-4, with TRBD1 identical over 7 bases. The CDR3 spans 19 residues. Trimming took 4 bases from V and 8 from J; bases not matched to a gene: 22. CDR1 is MNHNS, CDR2 SASEGT, per germline. CDR3 region: CASSARRRGESVDREKLFF. The CDR3 bases are TGTGCCAGCAGTGCAAGGCGCAGGGGGGAAAGCGTCGATAGGGAAAAACTGTTTTTT.

The rearrangement links TRBV6-2 or TRBV6-3 to TRBJ1-4; TRBD1 matches at 7 bases. Unmatched junction bases numbered 5, after V lost 5 bases and J lost 5 bases. Germline loops: CDR1 MNHEY, CDR2 SVGEGT. This CDR3 region has 14 residues. The CDR3 spells CASSRVQGNEKLFF. The CDR3 DNA reads TGTGCCAGCAGTCGCGTACAGGGGAATGAAAAACTGTTTTTT.

This clone was counted between two and nine times. This chain joins TRBV27 and TRBJ2-3, with 14 bases lining up with TRBD2. J lost 5 bases, V lost 3 bases, and 10 bases had no gene match. The CDR3 is 18 residues long. Germline V lookup: CDR1 MNHEY, CDR2 SMNVEV (reference sequence). The CDR3 loop reads CASSFGLAGGMAQDTQYF. The CDR3 bases are TGTGCCAGCAGTTTCGGACTAGCGGGGGGAATGGCACAAGATACGCAGTATTTT.

The V call is TRBV7-9, the J call TRBJ2-1, with 8 bases aligning to TRBD2. V was clipped by 3 bases and J by 8 bases; unmatched bases: 3. This CDR3 comprises 13 residues. Germline V CDR1 and CDR2: SEHNR, FQNEAQ (reference sequence). The CDR3 coding sequence is TGTGCCAGCAGCTTGCGGGGGGATGATGAGCAGTTCTTC. It encodes CASSLRGDDEQFF.

This sequence joins TRBV18 and TRBJ2-7, with 7 bases aligning to TRBD2. There are 13 residues in the CDR3. Trimming cost V 2 bases and J 6 bases; bases outside gene matches: 4. Germline V gene lookup returns CDR1 KGHSH and CDR2 LQKENI. This CDR3 is CASSPIPGGEQYF. CDR3 sequence (DNA): TGTGCCAGCTCACCAATCCCGGGAGGCGAGCAGTACTTC.

The rearrangement links TRBV7-9 to TRBJ2-5; TRBD2 agrees at 10 bases. The J segment lost 6 bases and the V segment lost 1 base, leaving 8 bases of the junction unmatched. CDR1 is SEHNR and CDR2 is FQNEAQ in the germline V gene (reference sequence). CDR3 size: 16 residues. CDR3: CASSLGTSGDVKTQYF. CDR3 nucleotides: TGTGCCAGCAGCTTAGGTACTAGCGGGGATGTGAAGACCCAGTACTTC.

The chain is built from TRBV25-1 and TRBJ2-1, with a possible D match to TRBD1 (6 bases). The germline V and J ends were trimmed by 7 bases and 5 bases, with 15 bases remaining between them. Germline CDR1 MGHDK, CDR2 SYGVNS. The length of the CDR3 is 14 residues. CDR3 DNA sequence: TGTGCCAGCAACCGCGCAGGGGCGAACAATGAGCAGTTCTTC. Protein sequence: CASNRAGANNEQFF.

This chain joins TRBV21-1 and TRBJ2-7; the table names TRBD1, a call not compared with the DNA. TRBV21-1 represents a pseudogene. This CDR3 is built from 17 residues. CDR3 sequence (DNA): TGTGCCAGCAGCAAAGTCCGGGACAGGGACCTCTCCTACGAGCAGTACTTC. Protein sequence: CASSKVRDRDLSYEQYF.

V usage is TRBV7-8 and J usage is TRBJ1-1; perhaps TRBD1 as D (6 bases). The germline V and J ends were trimmed by 1 base and 5 bases, with 8 bases remaining between them. Germline assignment: CDR1 SGHVS and CDR2 FQNEAQ. The CDR3 is 13 residues long. DNA for the CDR3: TGTGCCAGCAGCTTAGGGCAGGGGACTGAAGCTTTCTTT. Amino acids: CASSLGQGTEAFF.

V usage is TRBV24-1 and J usage is TRBJ1-3, with D possibly matching TRBD1 (6 bases). Germline lookup yields CDR1 KGHDR and CDR2 SFDVKD. The CDR3 sequence is 17 residues long. Trimming shortened V by 2 bases and J by 0 bases, and 13 bases separated the two germline ends. The CDR3 protein is CATSDSARGSSGNTIYF. DNA for the CDR3: TGTGCCACCAGTGATTCTGCCAGGGGTAGCTCTGGAAACACCATATATTTT.

In its sample, this clone was seen once. The J gene is TRBJ2-7, the V gene TRBV9, with 11 bases aligning to TRBD1. Germline assignment: CDR1 SGDLS and CDR2 YYNGEE. The CDR3 length is 13 residues. The trim removed 3 bases at V and 9 bases at J, leaving 5 bases unmatched. In DNA form, the CDR3 reads TGTGCCAGCAGCGGGACAGGGGGCCTAGGGCAGTACTTC. It codes for CASSGTGGLGQYF.

The J gene is TRBJ2-1, the V gene TRBV6-5; D gene unclear. The ends were cut back, 7 bases at V and 0 bases at J, with 13 bases in the middle. In germline, CDR1 is MNHEY, CDR2 SVGAGI. The CDR3 runs 15 residues. CDR3: CASKPRSSSYNEQFF. The CDR3 bases are TGTGCCAGCAAACCCAGGTCGAGCTCCTACAATGAGCAGTTCTTC.

V is TRBV6-5 and J is TRBJ2-1; D is undetermined. CDR3 size: 13 residues. From germline, CDR1 is MNHEY and CDR2 SVGAGI. The V end lost 6 bases, the J end lost 6 bases, and 12 bases lay between the germline ends. CDR3 coding DNA: TGTGCCAGCAGATTAAGCTCCCCCAATGAGCAGTTCTTC. It codes for CASRLSSPNEQFF.

The J gene is TRBJ1-6, the V gene TRBV19; 7 bases match TRBD1. V dropped 9 bases and J dropped 10; count of bases not matched to a gene: 9. The V gene's germline CDR1 is LNHDA and CDR2 SQIVND (reference sequence). This CDR3 spans 13 amino acids. CDR3 sequence: CASGQVLGSPLHF. The CDR3, as DNA: TGTGCCAGCGGACAGGTCCTAGGGTCACCCCTCCACTTT.

The chain employs TRBV18 and TRBJ1-1; D uncertain. The CDR3 length is 15 residues. Germline CDR1 KGHSH, CDR2 LQKENI. V lost 2 bases and J lost 0, with 10 bases in between. The DNA for the CDR3 is TGTGCCAGCTCACCAACGGCAGGCTTGAACACTGAAGCTTTCTTT. Translated: CASSPTAGLNTEAFF.

V gene TRBV19 combines with J gene TRBJ1-2; the match to TRBD1 covers 7 bases. The CDR3 spans 16 residues. Germline V lookup: CDR1 LNHDA, CDR2 SQIVND (reference sequence). The junction had 13 bases not matched to a gene; V was cut back by 1 base and J by 8 bases. The CDR3 bases are TGTGCCAGTAGTATAGGTGTCGGGACAGAAAAGAGGGGCTACACCTTC. This translates into CASSIGVGTEKRGYTF.

V gene TRBV19 combines with J gene TRBJ2-7, with 8 positions matching TRBD1. Trimming at V came to 6 bases and at J to 5 bases, leaving 6 bases not matched to a gene. The CDR3 is made up of 13 amino acids. CDR1 and CDR2 (germline): LNHDA, SQIVND (reference sequence). CDR3 amino acids: CASSLTGGDEQYF. The CDR3 DNA follows: TGTGCCAGTAGCCTTACAGGGGGTGACGAGCAGTACTTC.